This is a list of T cell receptor beta chains from one sample in a study of T cell responses to AZD1222 COVID-19 vaccine. Profiled with immunoSEQ multiplex PCR; TCRdb holds only in-frame clones, not every one. The sample has 98,000 or so clones, about 93% seen once. The sequencing here drew on peripheral blood, taken on day 0 of AZD1222 vaccination. These receptors originate from an adult in good health. CDR3s include the opening cysteine and the closing phenylalanine or tryptophan. A D gene is named only where the DNA matches it firmly. Part of the rows lack a size; the others show once, few, many or a class for expanded clones.

>TRBV24-1|.|TRBJ2-7|TRBD1
TGTGCCACCAGTGATCCGCGGACAGGGGGCTACGAGCAGTACTTC
CATSDPRTGGYEQYF
>TRBV12-5|.|TRBJ1-4|.
TGTGCTAGTGGTACGGCCTCTGGGGAAAAACTGTTTTTT
CASGTASGEKLFF
>TRBV5-6|.|TRBJ1-3|.
TGTGCCAGCACCTTTGGGGGACTCGCTGGAAACACCATATATTTT
CASTFGGLAGNTIYF
>TRBV6-5|.|TRBJ1-1|.
TGTGCCAGCAGTTACGGGGGGCTGGTTCGCACTGAAGCTTTCTTT
CASSYGGLVRTEAFF
>TRBV5-6|.|TRBJ1-1|.
TGTGCCTCGACGGTGGGGTGGGCCACTGAAGCTTTCTTT
CASTVGWATEAFF
>TRBV5-1|.|TRBJ1-1|TRBD1
TGCGCCAGCAGCGGGGAGGGGGCAGCTTTCTTT
CASSGEGAAFF
>TRBV5-5|.|TRBJ1-3|.
TGTGCCAGCAGCCTAGGACAAAACTTTGGAAACACCATATATTTT
CASSLGQNFGNTIYF
>TRBV4-2|once|TRBJ2-2|.
TGTGCCAGCAGCCAAGATCCAGGCGGTAGAGCCGGGGAGCTGTTTTTT
CASSQDPGGRAGELFF
>TRBV6-1|.|TRBJ2-5|TRBD2
TGTGCCAGCAGTGCCCCGGGGCGCGGGGGGGGAGAGACCCAGTACTTC
CASSAPGRGGGETQYF
>TRBV19|.|TRBJ2-3|.
TGTGCCAGTACCTATTCGATGGGGGGCAGCACAGATACGCAGTATTTT
CASTYSMGGSTDTQYF
>TRBV4-1|.|TRBJ1-1|TRBD1
TGCGCCAGCAGCCAAGCTCCGGGACAGTTGACTGAAGCTTTCTTT
CASSQAPGQLTEAFF
>TRBV14|.|TRBJ2-7|.
TGTGCCAGCAGCCAAGGCGTGAGACCCTACGAGCAGTACTTC
CASSQGVRPYEQYF
>TRBV7-9|once|TRBJ1-1|TRBD1
TGTGCCAGCAGCTCCCTCACCTCGACAGGGATGAACACTGAAGCTTTCTTT
CASSSLTSTGMNTEAFF
>TRBV21-1|.|TRBJ2-5|.
TGTGCCAGCAGCCCGGCGGGCGTAGCGGGAAGAGAGACCCAGTACTTC
CASSPAGVAGRETQYF
>TRBV24-1|.|TRBJ2-1|.
TGTGCCACCAGTGACCTAAACAATGAGCAGTTCTTC
CATSDLNNEQFF
>TRBV2|.|TRBJ1-2|.
TGTGCCAGCAGTGAAGCAGGGGAGGGTGGCTACACCTTC
CASSEAGEGGYTF
>TRBV4-1|.|TRBJ2-3|TRBD2
TGCGCCAGCAGCCAAGCGCTCACTAGCGGGGCCACTAGCACAGATACGCAGTATTTT
CASSQALTSGATSTDTQYF
>TRBV29-1|.|TRBJ2-5|.
TGCAGCGTTACCATGGACTCACTCCAAGAGACCCAGTACTTC
CSVTMDSLQETQYF
>TRBV6-6|.|TRBJ1-5|TRBD1
TGTGCCAGCAGTCGATGGGGGACAGGTTCCGGACAGCCCCAGCATTTT
CASSRWGTGSGQPQHF
>TRBV5-6|.|TRBJ1-1|TRBD1
TGTGCCAGCAGCTTGGCGGACAGGCTCTCGACTGAAGCTTTCTTT
CASSLADRLSTEAFF
>TRBV5-1|.|TRBJ2-1|TRBD2
TGCGCCAGCAGCGCCGGGGAGGGGCTCTCCTACAATGAGCAGTTCTTC
CASSAGEGLSYNEQFF
>TRBV7-9|.|TRBJ2-7|.
TGTGCCAGCAGCTTAGGGCGCGTGACAAGCCTCTACGAGCAGTACTTC
CASSLGRVTSLYEQYF
>TRBV6-5|.|TRBJ2-4|TRBD1
TGTGCCAGCAGTTCCATTGAGGGACAGGGGAAAAACATTCAGTACTTC
CASSSIEGQGKNIQYF
>TRBV10-3|once|TRBJ1-1|.
TGTGCCATCAGTGTCGACGGGAACACTGAAGCTTTCTTT
CAISVDGNTEAFF
>TRBV2|.|TRBJ1-1|.
TGTGCCAGCAGTGTATTGAACACTGAAGCTTTCTTT
CASSVLNTEAFF
>TRBV9|.|TRBJ1-3|.
TGTGCCAGCAGCGTAGTGGGATCTGGAAACACCATATATTTT
CASSVVGSGNTIYF
>TRBV7-2|once|TRBJ2-1|TRBD2
TGTGCCAGCAGCCAAAGAGGACTAGCGGGAGAGGTTGAGCAGTTCTTC
CASSQRGLAGEVEQFF
>TRBV6-1|.|TRBJ1-2|.
TGTGCCAGCAGTGAACAGGGGCGCCGTGGCTACACCTTC
CASSEQGRRGYTF
>TRBV27|.|TRBJ1-1|.
TGTGCCAGCAGTTTCGGAGCTTCAAACACTGAAGCTTTCTTT
CASSFGASNTEAFF
>TRBV15|.|TRBJ1-2|.
TGTGCCACCAGCAGAGATAGGGGCCGGTTAGGGCTGGGCTACACCTTC
CATSRDRGRLGLGYTF
>TRBV6-1|.|TRBJ2-3|TRBD1
TGTGCCAGCAGTGACCAGGGGGCGGCAGATACGCAGTATTTT
CASSDQGAADTQYF
>TRBV19|.|TRBJ1-6|.
TGTGCCAGTAGTCGGGACCCAGGGGTTGGTAATTCACCCCTCCACTTT
CASSRDPGVGNSPLHF
>TRBV7-8|.|TRBJ2-7|.
TGTGCCAGCAGCCAGAGGACTGAAGCCTACGAGCAGTACTTC
CASSQRTEAYEQYF
>TRBV21-1|.|TRBJ2-7|.
TGTGCCAGCATCCCGGGACAGGGAGGTCCCGAGCAGTACTTC
CASIPGQGGPEQYF
>TRBV29-1|once|TRBJ2-1|.
TGCAGCGTTGAGGGGACACCTTACAATGAGCAGTTCTTC
CSVEGTPYNEQFF
>TRBV30|.|TRBJ2-3|TRBD1
TGTGCCTGGAGTACAGGGGGCACAGATACGCAGTATTTT
CAWSTGGTDTQYF
>TRBV7-3|.|TRBJ2-2|.
TGTGCCAGCAGCATCCGTGGGGTGAGCGGGGAGCTGTTTTTT
CASSIRGVSGELFF
>TRBV3-1/TRBV3-2|.|TRBJ2-5|TRBD1
TGTGCCAGCAGCCAAGACCCCGGGACAGGGCAAGAGACCCAGTACTTC
CASSQDPGTGQETQYF
>TRBV6-2/TRBV6-3|.|TRBJ2-7|.
TGTGCCAGCAGTGGTGCGGGGCGCGAGCAGTACTTC
CASSGAGREQYF
>TRBV6-2/TRBV6-3|once|TRBJ1-5|TRBD1
TGTGCCAGCAGCCCAGGACAGGCAAGTGATCAGCCCCAGCATTTT
CASSPGQASDQPQHF
>TRBV7-2|once|TRBJ1-1|.
TGTGCCAGCACGGAAGACCCGTCCCTGAACACTGAAGCTTTCTTT
CASTEDPSLNTEAFF
>TRBV30|.|TRBJ1-1|.
TGTGCCTGGAAGTCTAGGAACACTGAAGCTTTCTTT
CAWKSRNTEAFF
>TRBV4-3|once|TRBJ1-2|.
TGCGCCAGCAGCCCAGAGGGGGGCCGAACCAGGCATGGCTACACCTTC
CASSPEGGRTRHGYTF
>TRBV7-3|.|TRBJ2-7|TRBD1
TGTGCCAGCAGCTCTGGACAGGGTGTTTCATACGAGCAGTACTTC
CASSSGQGVSYEQYF
>TRBV15|.|TRBJ1-2|.
TGTGCCACCAGCAGACAGGGGAGAGGCTACACCTTC
CATSRQGRGYTF
>TRBV6-1|.|TRBJ2-3|.
TGTGCCAGCAGTGAAGCTTGGGGGGTCGATACGCAGTATTTT
CASSEAWGVDTQYF
>TRBV6-5|.|TRBJ2-3|TRBD2
TGTGCCAGCAGTTACACTAGCGGGGGCGCGGATACGCAGTATTTT
CASSYTSGGADTQYF
>TRBV4-2|.|TRBJ1-1|.
TGTGCCAGCAGCCCTGGGCAGCCGGCGTCCTCAGGTACTGAAGCTTTCTTT
CASSPGQPASSGTEAFF
>TRBV2|.|TRBJ2-2|TRBD2
TGTGCCAGCAGCGCAAGCGGGAGTGGTACCGGGGAGCTGTTTTTT
CASSASGSGTGELFF
>TRBV5-6|.|TRBJ2-7|.
TGTGCCAGCAGCCTAGCCCTACTAAGCAGAACCTACGAGCAGTACTTC
CASSLALLSRTYEQYF
>TRBV28|.|TRBJ1-3|TRBD1
TGTGCCAGCAGTACGACAGGGGTGGGAAACACCATATATTTT
CASSTTGVGNTIYF